This record covers a single T cell receptor beta chain. With V trimmed by 1 base and J by 8 bases, 4 bases remained unmatched. CDR1 is SGHNT, CDR2 YYREEE, per germline (reference sequence). The CDR3 extends over 14 amino acids. Per the original data handling: Reference gene primer amplification in the assay estimated nucleated cell counts. TCRdb's copy holds only in-frame clones and misses some; the assay was immunoSEQ multiplex PCR. From that table come the V and J calls and clone size; the DNA was used to work out D and trimming. The sample records 200,000 to 250,000 clones, 83% being singletons. This sample stems from a study of blood T cell repertoires in COVID-19.

Sequencing was performed on peripheral blood. V is TRBV5-4 and J is TRBJ1-4; 8 bases are a match to TRBD1. This clonotype was obtained from a human donor in a cohort sampled during active COVID-19. The CDR3 coding sequence is TGTGCCAGCAGCTTGCCAGGGGGCCGCGAAAAACTGTTTTTT. Translation gives CASSLPGGREKLFF.